Listed here is a single TCR beta chain. This record belongs to a study of blood T cell repertoires in COVID-19. Study at large: Sites in the United States, Italy and Spain provided acute and convalescent COVID-19 samples. Sources were T cells, B-cell-depleted T cells, or PBMCs; the material itself was cDNA or gDNA.

Authors' data handling: Amplification from reference gene primers served as the basis for estimated nucleated cell counts. Sequencing was performed with immunoSEQ multiplex PCR; in TCRdb, only in-frame clones are kept and a portion is missing. That table gives V, J and clone size, and the DNA gave D and trimming. The table has 95,000 to 150,000 clones, 90% seen once; the top ten hold 3.5% to 4%. Germline loops: CDR1 KGHSH, CDR2 LQKENI. V gave up 2 bases and J gave up 4 bases, with 12 bases separating them. CDR3 length: 14 amino acids. Seattle's cohort entered during active infection and was followed longitudinally.

The chain joins TRBV18 to TRBJ2-7, with TRBD2 as a possible D gene (5 bases). The sequence came from a woman between 55 and 75 years old with COVID-19, enrolled during active disease. Sequencing was carried out using peripheral blood. CDR3 region: CASSPFGERYEQYF. Here the CDR3 DNA reads TGTGCCAGCTCACCATTCGGGGAACGGTACGAGCAGTACTTC.